This is a list of T cell receptor beta chains from one sample in a study of glioma-infiltrating T cells. TCRdb called the multiplex PCR reads again in MiXCR, with one record for every CDR3 protein. The repertoire holds over 2,500 distinct CDR3 sequences, with around 15% as singletons. The source material was glioma tissue, nonneoplastic brain tissue, or PBMCs (not recorded which). Receptor source: a human donor with low-grade glioma or glioblastoma, undergoing nonglioma brain surgery, or in good health (not recorded which). The CDR3 runs from the conserved cysteine through the conserved F or W. Fields, in order: D gene, J gene, V gene, clone size, CDR3 protein, CDR3 DNA. D genes are given only for firm matches. Clone size, where shown, is once, few, many, or a class for clones that have expanded.

>-|TRBJ1-1|TRBV6-5|few
CASSYQKSTEAFF
TGTGCCAGCAGTTACCAGAAGAGCACTGAAGCTTTCTTT
>TRBD2|TRBJ2-1|TRBV24-1|medium-sized
CATSDLSSGGTEQFF
TGTGCCACCAGTGATTTGTCTAGCGGGGGGACAGAGCAGTTCTTC
>TRBD1|TRBJ1-1|TRBV11-2|many
CASSAGQGSTEAFF
TGTGCCAGCAGCGCCGGACAGGGGAGCACTGAAGCTTTCTTT
>-|TRBJ1-5|TRBV28|-
CASTIRAGYEKPQHF
TGTGCCAGCACCATCAGGGCAGGGTATGAAAAGCCCCAGCATTTT
>TRBD1|TRBJ1-1|TRBV19|many
CASSLRTGLMNTEAFF
TGTGCCAGTAGTCTCCGGACAGGGTTAATGAACACTGAAGCTTTCTTT
>-|TRBJ1-4|TRBV6-6|large
CASSYSGGNLFF
TGTGCCAGCAGTTACTCTGGGGGGAACCTGTTTTTT
>TRBD2|TRBJ2-5|TRBV6-1|medium-sized
CASGGLETQYF
TGTGCGTCGGGGGGGCTAGAGACCCAGTACTTC
>-|TRBJ2-3|TRBV7-9|medium-sized
CASSPALGGGTDTQYF
TGTGCCAGCAGCCCGGCCCTTGGAGGGGGCACAGATACGCAGTATTTT
>-|TRBJ1-2|TRBV4-1|many
CASSQAGPYGYTF
TGCGCCAGCAGCCAAGCAGGACCCTATGGCTACACCTTC
>TRBD1|TRBJ2-3|TRBV7-3|many
CASSSTGVSTDTQYF
TGTGCCAGCAGCTCCACAGGGGTCAGCACAGATACGCAGTATTTT
>-|TRBJ1-4|TRBV20-1|medium-sized
CSARDGGAGEKLFF
TGCAGTGCTAGAGACGGAGGGGCCGGTGAAAAACTGTTTTTT
>TRBD2|TRBJ2-5|TRBV20-1|many
CSARGLAGGPERTQYF
TGCAGTGCTAGAGGGCTAGCGGGGGGACCCGAGAGAACCCAGTACTTC
>-|TRBJ1-1|TRBV3-1|-
CASRPYAMNTEAFF
TGTGCCAGCAGGCCCTATGCGATGAACACTGAAGCTTTCTTT
>-|TRBJ2-1|TRBV7-9|many
CTSSPSTGSSYNEQFF
TGTACCAGCAGCCCCTCAACAGGGTCTTCCTACAATGAGCAGTTCTTC
>-|TRBJ2-1|TRBV4-1|medium-sized
CASSRVLGGVEQFF
TGCGCCAGCAGCCGGGTGTTGGGGGGCGTTGAGCAGTTCTTC
>-|TRBJ2-1|TRBV2|-
CASSPDMEGEQFF
TGTGCCAGCAGTCCGGACATGGAGGGTGAGCAGTTCTTC
>-|TRBJ2-2|TRBV20-1|medium-sized
CSAVASEQITGELFF
TGCAGTGCTGTTGCTAGCGAACAGATAACCGGGGAGCTGTTTTTT
>-|TRBJ1-4|TRBV4-1|medium-sized
CASSHSGGFGEKLFF
TGCGCCAGCAGCCACTCAGGCGGGTTTGGCGAAAAACTGTTTTTT
>-|TRBJ1-6|TRBV6-6|medium-sized
CASSYSGSYNSPLHF
TGTGCCAGCAGTTACTCGGGCTCCTATAATTCACCCCTCCACTTT
>-|TRBJ1-6|TRBV3-1|few
CASSQVGLGQRNNSPLHF
TGTGCCAGCAGCCAAGTCGGCTTAGGACAGAGAAATAATTCACCCCTCCACTTT
>-|TRBJ1-5|TRBV9|many
CASFPGGPNQPQHF
TGTGCCAGCTTCCCGGGCGGCCCAAATCAGCCCCAGCATTTT
>TRBD1|TRBJ1-6|TRBV20-1|medium-sized
CSAADRASINSPLHF
TGCAGTGCTGCGGACAGGGCCTCCATAAATTCACCCCTCCACTTT
>-|TRBJ2-3|TRBV4-1|many
CASSPPGAGGTDTQYF
TGCGCCAGCAGCCCTCCCGGGGCCGGAGGGACAGATACGCAGTATTTT
>-|TRBJ1-5|TRBV4-1|-
CASSRVPDTDSDQPQHF
TGCGCCAGCAGCCGAGTACCTGACACCGATAGCGATCAGCCCCAGCATTTT
>-|TRBJ1-1|TRBV7-6|medium-sized
CASTLSGRNTEAFF
TGTGCCAGCACCCTAAGCGGGAGGAACACTGAAGCTTTCTTT
>TRBD1|TRBJ1-2|TRBV27|large
CASSQRQGWHYGYTF
TGTGCCAGCAGCCAAAGACAGGGGTGGCACTATGGCTACACCTTC
>-|TRBJ1-1|TRBV4-1|medium-sized
CASSQDRGGRMNTEAFF
TGCGCCAGCAGCCAAGATCGGGGGGGCAGAATGAACACTGAAGCTTTCTTT
>-|TRBJ2-3|TRBV9|-
CASSVVSDTQYF
TGTGCCAGCAGCGTAGTATCAGATACGCAGTATTTT
>-|TRBJ2-3|TRBV5-1|once
CASSFGDTQYF
TGCGCCAGCAGCTTCGGAGATACGCAGTATTTT
>-|TRBJ1-2|TRBV6-6|large
CASSYSRTSYRGYTF
TGTGCCAGCAGTTACTCGAGGACATCCTATAGAGGCTACACCTTC
>TRBD2|TRBJ2-1|TRBV3-1|many
CASSQVLAGGEQFF
TGTGCCAGCAGCCAAGTTCTAGCGGGGGGCGAGCAGTTCTTC
>-|TRBJ2-1|TRBV3-1|many
CASSLGLTNEQFF
TGTGCCAGCAGCCTGGGACTTACCAATGAGCAGTTCTTC
>-|TRBJ1-1|TRBV2|many
CASSLINTEAFF
TGTGCCAGCAGCCTGATTAACACTGAAGCTTTCTTT
>TRBD1|TRBJ2-5|TRBV6-6|few
CASSYQDRGETQYF
TGTGCCAGCAGTTACCAAGACAGGGGGGAGACCCAGTACTTT
>-|TRBJ1-1|TRBV7-3|many
CASSNGPNTEAFF
TGTGCCAGCAGTAACGGTCCGAACACTGAAGCTTTCTTT
>TRBD1|TRBJ1-1|TRBV2|medium-sized
CASRPRGSYTEAFF
TGTGCCAGCAGGCCCAGGGGGAGTTACACTGAAGCTTTCTTT
>-|TRBJ1-1|TRBV20-1|medium-sized
CSASRLRTEAFF
TGCAGTGCTAGCAGGCTCCGGACTGAAGCTTTCTTT
>-|TRBJ1-3|TRBV4-2|many
CASSQAGPGNTIYF
TGTGCCAGCAGCCAAGCGGGGCCTGGAAACACCATATATTTT
>-|TRBJ1-1|TRBV9|many
CASSEVNTEAFF
TGTGCCAGCAGCGAGGTAAACACTGAAGCTTTCTTT
>TRBD2|TRBJ2-1|TRBV24-1|medium-sized
CATSDATSGGGVYNEQFF
TGTGCCACCAGTGACGCAACTAGCGGGGGGGGGGTATACAATGAGCAGTTCTTC
>-|TRBJ2-1|TRBV3-1|few
CASSQDFEGMKFF
TGTGCCAGCAGCCAAGATTTTGAGGGAATGAAGTTCTTC
>-|TRBJ1-5|TRBV6-1|medium-sized
CASRRTDGQPQHF
TGTGCCAGCAGAAGGACAGACGGTCAGCCCCAGCATTTT
>-|TRBJ2-6|TRBV12-3/TRBV12-4|-
CASSHSSGANVLTF
TGTGCCAGCAGTCACAGCTCTGGGGCCAACGTCCTGACTTTC
>-|TRBJ1-1|TRBV29-1|many
CSVPSETKAEAFF
TGCAGCGTCCCATCGGAGACAAAGGCTGAAGCTTTCTTT
>-|TRBJ1-3|TRBV2|medium-sized
CASSSDRTGNTIYF
TGTGCCAGCAGTTCCGACAGAACTGGAAACACCATATATTTT
>TRBD1|TRBJ1-1|TRBV5-4|few
CASSSQDRGVTEAFF
TGTGCCAGCAGTTCACAGGACAGGGGAGTCACTGAAGCTTTCTTT
>TRBD1|TRBJ1-2|TRBV4-1|once
CASRQELTNLEPGQGSGYTF
TGCGCCAGCAGACAAGAACTCACAAACCTAGAACCGGGACAGGGAAGCGGCTACACCTTC
>-|TRBJ1-3|TRBV28|medium-sized
CASSVISSSGNTIYF
TGTGCCAGCAGTGTCATATCGAGCTCTGGAAACACCATATATTTT
>-|TRBJ1-1|TRBV19|few
CASSILNAPDTEAFF
TGTGCCAGTAGTATCCTCAACGCCCCGGACACTGAAGCTTTCTTT
>-|TRBJ2-1|TRBV20-1|medium-sized
CSALGLGISYNEQFF
TGCAGTGCTTTGGGACTGGGAATCTCCTACAATGAGCAGTTCTTC
>TRBD2|TRBJ2-1|TRBV14|medium-sized
CASSLTAGDEQFF
TGTGCCAGCAGCCTCACTGCGGGGGATGAGCAGTTCTTC
>-|TRBJ1-1|TRBV4-1|medium-sized
CASSQVYGLGPMNTEAFF
TGCGCCAGCAGCCAAGTTTACGGATTGGGCCCAATGAACACTGAAGCTTTCTTT